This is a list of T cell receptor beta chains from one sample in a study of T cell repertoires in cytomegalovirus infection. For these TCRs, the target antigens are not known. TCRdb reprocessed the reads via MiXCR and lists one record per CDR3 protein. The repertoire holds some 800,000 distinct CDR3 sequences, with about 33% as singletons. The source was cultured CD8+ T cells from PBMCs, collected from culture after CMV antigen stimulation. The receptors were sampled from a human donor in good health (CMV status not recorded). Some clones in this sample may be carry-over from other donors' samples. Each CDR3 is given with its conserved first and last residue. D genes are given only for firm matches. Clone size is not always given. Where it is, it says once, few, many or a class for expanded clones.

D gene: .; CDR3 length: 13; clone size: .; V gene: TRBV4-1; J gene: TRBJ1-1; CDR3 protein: CASSQVGVAEAFF; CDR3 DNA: TGCGCCAGCAGCCAAGTGGGGGTTGCTGAAGCTTTCTTT
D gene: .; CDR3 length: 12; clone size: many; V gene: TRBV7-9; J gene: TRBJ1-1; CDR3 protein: CASSLGGLEAFF; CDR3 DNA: TGTGCCAGCAGCTTAGGGGGCCTTGAAGCTTTCTTT
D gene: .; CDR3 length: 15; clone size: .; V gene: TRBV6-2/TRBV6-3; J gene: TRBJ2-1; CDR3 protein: CASSYKGPSYNEQFF; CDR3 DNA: TGTGCCAGCAGTTACAAGGGGCCCTCCTACAATGAGCAGTTCTTC
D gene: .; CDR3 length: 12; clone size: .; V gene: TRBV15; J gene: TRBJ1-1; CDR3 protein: CATSRETPEAFF; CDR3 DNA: TGTGCCACCAGCAGAGAGACACCCGAAGCTTTCTTT
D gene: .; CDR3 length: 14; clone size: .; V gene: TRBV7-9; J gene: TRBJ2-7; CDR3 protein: CASSREGAAYEQYF; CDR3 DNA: TGTGCCAGCAGCCGTGAAGGAGCTGCCTACGAGCAGTACTTC
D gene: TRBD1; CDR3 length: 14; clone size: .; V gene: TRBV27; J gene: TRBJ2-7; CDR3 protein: CASKQGGPSYEQYF; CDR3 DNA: TGTGCCAGCAAACAGGGGGGACCTTCCTACGAGCAGTACTTC
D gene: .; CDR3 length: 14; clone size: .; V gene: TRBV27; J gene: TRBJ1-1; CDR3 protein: CASSLKRINTEAFF; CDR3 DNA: TGTGCCAGCAGTTTAAAGAGAATTAACACTGAAGCTTTCTTT
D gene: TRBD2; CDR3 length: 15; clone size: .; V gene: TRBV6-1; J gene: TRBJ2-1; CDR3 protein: CANSVSGGDYNEQFF; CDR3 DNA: TGTGCCAACAGTGTCTCCGGGGGGGATTACAATGAGCAGTTCTTC
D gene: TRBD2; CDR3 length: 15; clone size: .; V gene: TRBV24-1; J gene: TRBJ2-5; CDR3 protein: CATSDPASGGETQYF; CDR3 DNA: TGTGCCACCAGTGACCCCGCTAGCGGGGGGGAGACCCAGTACTTC
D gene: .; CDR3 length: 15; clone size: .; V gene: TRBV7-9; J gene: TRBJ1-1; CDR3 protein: CASSVSKGLNTEAFF; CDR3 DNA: TGTGCCAGCAGCGTCTCGAAGGGTCTGAACACTGAAGCTTTCTTT
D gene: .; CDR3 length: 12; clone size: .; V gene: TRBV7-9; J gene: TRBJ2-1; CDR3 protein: CASSLTARGGFF; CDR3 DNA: TGTGCCAGCAGCTTAACCGCTAGAGGGGGTTTCTTC
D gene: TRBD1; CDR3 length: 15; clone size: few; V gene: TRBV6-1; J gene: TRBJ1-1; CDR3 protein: CASRGTGGVNTEAFF; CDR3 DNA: TGTGCCAGCAGGGGGACAGGGGGCGTGAACACTGAAGCTTTCTTT
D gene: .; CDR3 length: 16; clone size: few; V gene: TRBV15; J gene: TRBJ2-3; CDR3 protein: CATSREEGLSTDTQYF; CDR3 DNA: TGTGCCACCAGCAGAGAAGAGGGGTTAAGCACAGATACGCAGTATTTT
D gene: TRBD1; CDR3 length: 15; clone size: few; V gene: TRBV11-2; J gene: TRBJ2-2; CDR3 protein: CASSYRQGNTGELFF; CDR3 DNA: TGTGCCAGCAGCTATAGACAGGGGAACACCGGGGAGCTGTTTTTT
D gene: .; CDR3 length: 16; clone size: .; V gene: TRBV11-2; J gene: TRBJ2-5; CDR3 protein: CASSRTGLGAAETQYF; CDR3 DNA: TGTGCCAGCAGCCGAACAGGGTTGGGGGCCGCCGAGACCCAGTACTTC
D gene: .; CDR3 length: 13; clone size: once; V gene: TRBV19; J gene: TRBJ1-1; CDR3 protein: CATRAGPNTEAFF; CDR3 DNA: TGTGCCACTAGGGCAGGGCCGAACACTGAAGCTTTCTTT
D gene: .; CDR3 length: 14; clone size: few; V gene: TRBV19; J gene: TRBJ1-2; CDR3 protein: CASSQNWLTIGYTF; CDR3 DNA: TGTGCCAGTAGTCAAAACTGGTTAACTATCGGCTACACCTTC
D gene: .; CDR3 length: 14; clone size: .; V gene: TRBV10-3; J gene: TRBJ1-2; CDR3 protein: CAISDGFRNYGYTF; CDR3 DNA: TGTGCCATCAGTGACGGGTTTAGAAACTATGGCTACACCTTC
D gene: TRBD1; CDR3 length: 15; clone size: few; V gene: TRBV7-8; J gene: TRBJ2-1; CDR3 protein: CASSLADRGGNEQFF; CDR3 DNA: TGTGCCAGCAGCTTAGCGGACAGGGGGGGCAATGAGCAGTTCTTC
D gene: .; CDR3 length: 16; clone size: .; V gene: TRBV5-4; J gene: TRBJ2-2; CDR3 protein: CASSFPMGSHTGELFF; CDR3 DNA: TGTGCCAGCAGCTTCCCAATGGGATCCCACACCGGGGAGCTGTTTTTT
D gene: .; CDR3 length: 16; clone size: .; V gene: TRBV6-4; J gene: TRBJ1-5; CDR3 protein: CASSDLGLDSNQPQHF; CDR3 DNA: TGTGCCAGCAGTGACCTGGGTCTCGATAGCAATCAGCCCCAGCATTTT
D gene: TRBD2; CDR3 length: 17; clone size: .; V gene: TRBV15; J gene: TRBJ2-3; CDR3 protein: CATRSTSGGKATDTQYF; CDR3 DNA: TGTGCCACTAGAAGTACTAGCGGGGGGAAGGCCACAGATACGCAGTATTTT
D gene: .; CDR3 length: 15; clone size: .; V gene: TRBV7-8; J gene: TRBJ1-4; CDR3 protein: CASSLRERANEKLFF; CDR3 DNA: TGTGCCAGCAGCTTAAGGGAAAGAGCTAATGAAAAACTGTTTTTT
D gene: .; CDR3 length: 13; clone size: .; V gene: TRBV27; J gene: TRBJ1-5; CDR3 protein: CASSIDSNQPQHF; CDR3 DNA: TGTGCCAGCAGTATCGACAGTAATCAGCCCCAGCATTTT
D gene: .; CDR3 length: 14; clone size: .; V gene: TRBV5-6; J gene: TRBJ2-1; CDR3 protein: CASSQGRPVDEQFF; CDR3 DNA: TGTGCCAGCAGCCAGGGACGGCCAGTGGATGAGCAGTTCTTC
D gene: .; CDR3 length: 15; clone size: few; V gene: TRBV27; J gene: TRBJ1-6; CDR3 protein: CASSLFPGRDSPLHF; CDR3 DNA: TGTGCCAGCAGTTTATTTCCAGGGAGGGATTCACCCCTCCACTTT
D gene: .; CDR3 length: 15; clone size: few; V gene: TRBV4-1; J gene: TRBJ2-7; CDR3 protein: CASSLQARSSYEQYF; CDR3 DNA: TGCGCCAGTTCACTACAGGCCCGGAGCTCCTACGAGCAGTACTTC
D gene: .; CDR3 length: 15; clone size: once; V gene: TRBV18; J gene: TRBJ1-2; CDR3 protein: CASSPSDRSNYGYTF; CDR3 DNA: TGTGCCAGCTCACCCTCGGATAGATCTAACTATGGCTACACCTTC
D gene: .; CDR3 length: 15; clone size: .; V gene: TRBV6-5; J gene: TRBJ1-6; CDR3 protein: CASSYSLDSISPLHF; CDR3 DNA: TGTGCCAGCAGTTACTCTTTGGACAGTATTTCACCCCTCCACTTT
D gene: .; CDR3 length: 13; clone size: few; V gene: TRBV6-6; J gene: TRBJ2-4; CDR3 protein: CASSARRVDIQYF; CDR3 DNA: TGTGCCAGCAGTGCCCGCAGGGTTGACATTCAGTACTTC
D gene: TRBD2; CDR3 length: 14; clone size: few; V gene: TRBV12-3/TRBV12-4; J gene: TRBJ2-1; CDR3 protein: CASWERGFYNEQFF; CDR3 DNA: TGTGCCAGCTGGGAGCGGGGTTTCTACAATGAGCAGTTCTTC
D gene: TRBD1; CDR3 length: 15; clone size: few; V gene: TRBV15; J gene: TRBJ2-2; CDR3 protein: CATSTYRGDSGELFF; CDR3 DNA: TGTGCCACCAGCACGTACAGGGGTGACTCCGGGGAGCTGTTTTTT
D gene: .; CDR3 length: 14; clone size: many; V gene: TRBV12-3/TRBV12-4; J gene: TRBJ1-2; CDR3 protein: CASILAGVTDGYTF; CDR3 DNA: TGTGCCAGCATCCTCGCAGGGGTGACGGATGGCTACACCTTC
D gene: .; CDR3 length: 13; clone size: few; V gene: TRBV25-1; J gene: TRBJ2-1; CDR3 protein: CASSPSSLNEQFF; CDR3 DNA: TGTGCCAGCAGTCCCTCCAGCCTCAATGAGCAGTTCTTC
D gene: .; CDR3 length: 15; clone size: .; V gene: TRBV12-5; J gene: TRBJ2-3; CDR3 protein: CASGDDPGGTDTQYF; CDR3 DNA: TGTGCTAGTGGAGATGACCCCGGGGGCACAGATACGCAGTATTTT
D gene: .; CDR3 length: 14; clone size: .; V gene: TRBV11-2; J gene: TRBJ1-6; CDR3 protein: CANSPTGNRSPLHF; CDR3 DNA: TGTGCCAACAGCCCAACAGGGAATAGGTCACCCCTCCACTTT
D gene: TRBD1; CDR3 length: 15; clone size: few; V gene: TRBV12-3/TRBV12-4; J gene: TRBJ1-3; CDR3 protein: CASSSDRVPGNTIYF; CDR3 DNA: TGTGCCAGCAGTTCGGACAGGGTCCCTGGAAACACCATATATTTT
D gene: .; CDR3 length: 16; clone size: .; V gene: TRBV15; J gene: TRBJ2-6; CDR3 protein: CATSRDGGSGANVLTF; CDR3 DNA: TGTGCCACCAGCAGAGATGGGGGCTCTGGGGCCAACGTCCTGACTTTC
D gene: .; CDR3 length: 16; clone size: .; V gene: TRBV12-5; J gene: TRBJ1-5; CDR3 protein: CASGLDLGTLIQPQHF; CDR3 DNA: TGTGCTAGTGGTTTGGATCTGGGCACCCTAATTCAGCCCCAGCATTTT
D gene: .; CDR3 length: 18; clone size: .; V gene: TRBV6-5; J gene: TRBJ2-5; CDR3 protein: CASSYPRGDPTIRETQYF; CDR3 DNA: TGTGCCAGCAGTTACCCTAGGGGAGACCCCACGATAAGAGAGACCCAGTACTTC
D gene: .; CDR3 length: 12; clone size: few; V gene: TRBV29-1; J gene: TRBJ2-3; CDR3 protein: CSVDLLGDTQYF; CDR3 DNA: TGCAGCGTTGACCTCCTCGGAGATACGCAGTATTTT
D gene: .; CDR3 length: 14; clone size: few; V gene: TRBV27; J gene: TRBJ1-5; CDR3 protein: CASSPTANNQPQHF; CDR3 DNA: TGTGCCAGCAGTCCGACAGCCAATAATCAGCCCCAGCATTTT
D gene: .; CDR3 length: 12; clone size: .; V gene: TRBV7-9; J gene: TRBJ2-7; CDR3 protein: CASTPGPPEQYF; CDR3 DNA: TGTGCCAGCACCCCGGGCCCTCCCGAGCAGTACTTC
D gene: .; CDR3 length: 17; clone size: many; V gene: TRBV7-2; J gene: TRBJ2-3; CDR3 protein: CASSLRPAGGLEDTQYF; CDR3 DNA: TGTGCCAGCAGCTTACGACCTGCTGGGGGGCTGGAAGATACGCAGTATTTT
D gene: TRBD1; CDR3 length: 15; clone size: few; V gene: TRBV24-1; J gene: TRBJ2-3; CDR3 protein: CATSEPGQEIDTQYF; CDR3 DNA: TGTGCCACCAGTGAACCGGGACAGGAGATAGATACGCAGTATTTT